This T cell receptor beta chain appears in the sequencing data of a study of beta chain features in type 1 diabetes. The entirety of the isolated RNA underwent reverse transcription, so expressed TCRB transcripts were sequenced. Sequencing was performed with immunoSEQ multiplex PCR; in TCRdb, only in-frame clones are kept and a portion is missing. The data show some 150,000 clones, roughly 10% seen once. The CDR3 is made up of 13 amino acids. V lost 4 bases to trimming and J lost 5 bases, with 14 bases between them. CDR1 is SQVTM and CDR2 is ANQGSEA in the germline V gene. Study-wide results and caveats: Lower insertion and higher deletion counts appeared at VDJ junctions in type 1 diabetes patients. Compared with healthy donors, patients appeared to share more similar naive, central memory and regulatory TCRB repertoires.

Notes on this clone: Its cognate antigen is unknown.

V and J are TRBV29-1 and TRBJ1-1, with a possible D match to TRBD1 (6 bases). This receptor was obtained from a man aged 18 to 30 in good health. Sequencing was carried out using naive CD4+ T cells from blood. The CDR3 DNA follows: TGCAGCGTTGGCCGACAGGAAAGTACTGAAGCTTTCTTT. Amino acid sequence: CSVGRQESTEAFF.